The TCR beta chain under discussion was sequenced for a study of CD8 T cells in Susac syndrome. The germline V gene encodes CDR1 SGHVS and CDR2 FQNEAQ. V lost 5 bases to trimming and J lost 4 bases, with 23 bases between them. There are 17 residues in the CDR3. The RNA input was roughly 0.45 to 1 ug, and it was reverse transcribed with random hexamers. TCRdb used MiXCR to reprocess the immunoSEQ multiplex PCR reads, holding one entry per CDR3 protein. This sample has approximately 170,000 distinct CDR3 sequences; under 95% occur once, and the top ten carry around 0.087%. The sequencing sample was made of CD4+ T cells from PBMCs. The TCR was taken from a human donor in good health. The chain is built from TRBV7-8 and TRBJ1-2; D gene unclear. The CDR3 DNA reads as TGTGCCAGCAGCAGGTCTTGGCTTACCCGAAAGACCTATGGCTACACCTTC. Translation gives CASSRSWLTRKTYGYTF.